The 9 T cell receptor beta chains listed next were all sequenced from one sample in a study of blood T cell repertoires in COVID-19. Produced via immunoSEQ multiplex PCR; TCRdb's table is partial and in-frame only. The sample carries about 170,000 clones, 88% recorded once. Material: peripheral blood. The source of these receptors is a man aged 50-60 years who had recovered from COVID-19.

The CDR3 region has the DNA TGTGCCAGCAGCCTTGGGGGGGCCGCCTACGAGCAGTACTTC. Its translation is CASSLGGAAYEQYF. The chain uses TRBV7-9 and TRBJ2-7; weak D call: TRBD2 (7 bases). The V gene's germline CDR1 is SEHNR and CDR2 FQNEAQ (reference sequence). Trimming stripped 5 bases from V and 2 bases from J, with 13 bases between. CDR3 length: 14 amino acids.

The chain links TRBV19 to TRBJ2-1; 9 nucleotides line up with TRBD1. The germline V gene encodes CDR1 LNHDA and CDR2 SQIVND (reference sequence). Trimming took 8 bases from V and 2 from J; bases not matched to a gene: 4. CDR3 length: 14 residues. CDR3 in DNA: TGTGCCAGTGCGGGACAGGGTACCTACAATGAGCAGTTCTTC. Its translation: CASAGQGTYNEQFF. Drawing the rest from reference TRBV19 and TRBJ2-1, the complete variable domain is DGGITQSPKYLFRKEGQNVTLSCEQNLNHDAMYWYRQDPGQGLRLIYYSQIVNDFQKGDIAEGYSVSREKKESFPLTVTSAQKNPTAFYLCASAGQGTYNEQFFGPGTRLTVL.

The chain links TRBV28 to TRBJ1-5; D ambiguous. V was clipped by 8 bases and J by 7 bases, with 24 bases between them. This CDR3 region has 16 residues. Germline V gene lookup returns CDR1 MDHEN and CDR2 SYDVKM. CDR3 residues: CASAETGRGLGQPQHF. DNA for the CDR3: TGTGCCAGCGCCGAAACCGGGCGGGGTCTTGGACAGCCCCAGCATTTT. The entire variable domain, with the rest obtained from reference TRBV28 and TRBJ1-5, is as follows: DVKVTQSSRYLVKRTGEKVFLECVQDMDHENMFWYRQDPGLGLRLIYFSYDVKMKEKGDIPEGYSVSREKKERFSLILESASTNQTSMYLCASAETGRGLGQPQHFGDGTRLSIL.

The chain recombines TRBV5-4 with TRBJ2-5; perhaps TRBD2 as D (5 bases). This CDR3 is built from 17 residues. Per the germline V gene, CDR1 is SGHNT and CDR2 is YYREEE (reference sequence). V lost 0 bases and J lost 5, with 20 bases in between. DNA of the CDR3: TGTGCCAGCAGCTTGGCCGGTAGCGAGAGGTTCCGGGAGACCCAGTACTTC. It codes for CASSLAGSERFRETQYF.

The rearrangement uses TRBV6-5 and TRBJ2-1; 7 bases are shared with TRBD2. There are 15 residues in the CDR3. Germline V lookup: CDR1 MNHEY, CDR2 SVGAGI. The V gene end was trimmed by 2 bases and the J gene end by 6 bases; junction bases not matched to a gene: 7. The CDR3 spells CASSYQAGNVNEQFF. CDR3 coding DNA: TGTGCCAGCAGTTACCAAGCGGGGAACGTCAATGAGCAGTTCTTC.

For the CDR3, the DNA is TGTGCCAGCACCTCAACAGGGAACTACGAGCAGTACTTC. Protein: CASTSTGNYEQYF. The rearrangement joins TRBV5-4 to TRBJ2-7, with D perhaps matching TRBD1 (6 bases). The V gene's germline CDR1 is SGHNT and CDR2 YYREEE (reference sequence). CDR3 length: 13 residues. V was shortened by 6 bases and J by 3 bases, with 13 bases between the two germline ends.

The chain has TRBV5-4 and TRBJ1-1, with D uncertain. Trimming removed 3 bases from V and 1 base from J, with 4 bases in between. This CDR3 has 12 amino acids. The germline V gene encodes CDR1 SGHNT and CDR2 YYREEE (reference sequence). The CDR3 region is CASSSKNTEAFF. In nucleotides, the CDR3 is TGTGCCAGCAGCTCAAAGAACACTGAAGCTTTCTTT.

V usage is TRBV5-8 and J usage is TRBJ2-2; D remains ambiguous. V lost 1 base and J 4 bases, leaving 20 bases between the germline ends. The CDR3 totals 18 residues. CDR1 and CDR2 (germline): SGHTS, YDEGEE. The CDR3 loop reads CASSLLLSGLALTGELFF. As DNA, the CDR3 is TGTGCCAGCAGCTTGCTCCTTAGTGGGTTAGCCCTCACCGGGGAGCTGTTTTTT.

The chain employs TRBV20-1 and TRBJ2-5; D remains ambiguous. Germline-derived CDR1 and CDR2 are DFQATT and SNEGSKA (reference sequence). The V and J ends lost 1 base and 6 bases respectively, with 6 bases between them. There are 11 residues in the CDR3. The CDR3 nucleotides read TGCAGTGCTAGAGTCACAAAGACCCAGTACTTC. Amino acids: CSARVTKTQYF.